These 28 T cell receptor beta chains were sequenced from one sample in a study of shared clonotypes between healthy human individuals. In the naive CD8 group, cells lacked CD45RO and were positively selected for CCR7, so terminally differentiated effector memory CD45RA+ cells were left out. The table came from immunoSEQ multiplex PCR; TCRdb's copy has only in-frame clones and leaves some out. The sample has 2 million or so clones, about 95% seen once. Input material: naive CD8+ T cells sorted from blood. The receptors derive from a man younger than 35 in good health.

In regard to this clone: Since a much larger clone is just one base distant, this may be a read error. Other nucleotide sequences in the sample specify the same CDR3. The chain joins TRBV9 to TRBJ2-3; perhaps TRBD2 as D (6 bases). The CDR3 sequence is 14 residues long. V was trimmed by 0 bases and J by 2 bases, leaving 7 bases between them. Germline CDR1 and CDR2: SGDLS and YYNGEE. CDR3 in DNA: TGTGCCAGCAGCGTAGGGGGGGACACAGATACGCAGTATTTT. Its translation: CASSVGGDTDTQYF.

DNA for the CDR3: TGTGCCATCAGTGGGGGTTGGGACACCTACGAGCAGTACTTC. It codes for CAISGGWDTYEQYF. The chain joins TRBV10-3 to TRBJ2-7; D possibly corresponds to TRBD1 (6 bases). In germline, CDR1 is ENHRY, CDR2 SYGVKD. Trimming left V 4 bases short and J 2 bases short, with 12 bases between. CDR3 length: 14 amino acids.

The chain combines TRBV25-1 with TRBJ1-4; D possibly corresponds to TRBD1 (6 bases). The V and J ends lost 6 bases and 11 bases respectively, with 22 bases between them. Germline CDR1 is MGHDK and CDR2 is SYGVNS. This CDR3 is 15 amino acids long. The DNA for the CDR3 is TGTGCCAGCAGCCCCATGGGGGGGGCTGAGGGGAAACTGTTTTTT. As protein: CASSPMGGAEGKLFF.

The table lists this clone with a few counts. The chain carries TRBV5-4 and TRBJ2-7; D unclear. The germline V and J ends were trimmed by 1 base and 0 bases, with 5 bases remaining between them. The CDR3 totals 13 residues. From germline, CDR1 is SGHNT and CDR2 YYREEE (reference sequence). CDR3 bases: TGTGCCAGCAGCTTGACGGACTCCTACGAGCAGTACTTC. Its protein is CASSLTDSYEQYF.

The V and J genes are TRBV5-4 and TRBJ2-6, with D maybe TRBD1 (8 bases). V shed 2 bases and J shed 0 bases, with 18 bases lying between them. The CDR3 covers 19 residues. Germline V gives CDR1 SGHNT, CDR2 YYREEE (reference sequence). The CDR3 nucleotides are TGTGCCAGCAGCTTAGCGGGACAGGACCTCCTCTCTGGGGCCAACGTCCTGACTTTC. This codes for CASSLAGQDLLSGANVLTF.

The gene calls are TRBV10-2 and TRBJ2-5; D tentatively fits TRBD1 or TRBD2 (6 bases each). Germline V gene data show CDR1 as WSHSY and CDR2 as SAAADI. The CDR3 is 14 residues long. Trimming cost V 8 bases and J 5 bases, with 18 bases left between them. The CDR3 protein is CASSRTGAGETQYF. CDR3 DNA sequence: TGCGCCAGCTCCCGAACGGGGGCAGGGGAGACCCAGTACTTC.

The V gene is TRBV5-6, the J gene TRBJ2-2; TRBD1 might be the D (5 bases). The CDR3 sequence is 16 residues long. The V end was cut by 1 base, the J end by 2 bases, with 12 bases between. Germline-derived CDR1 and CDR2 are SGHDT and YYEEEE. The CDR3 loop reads CASSLFPTGNTGELFF. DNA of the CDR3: TGTGCCAGCAGCTTGTTCCCCACAGGCAACACCGGGGAGCTGTTTTTT.

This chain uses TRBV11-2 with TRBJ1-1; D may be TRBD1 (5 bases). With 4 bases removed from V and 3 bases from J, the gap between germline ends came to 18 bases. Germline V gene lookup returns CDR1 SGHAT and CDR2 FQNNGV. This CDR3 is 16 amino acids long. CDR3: CASSSLGWGWHTEAFF. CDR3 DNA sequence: TGTGCCAGCAGCTCTCTGGGTTGGGGGTGGCACACTGAAGCTTTCTTT.

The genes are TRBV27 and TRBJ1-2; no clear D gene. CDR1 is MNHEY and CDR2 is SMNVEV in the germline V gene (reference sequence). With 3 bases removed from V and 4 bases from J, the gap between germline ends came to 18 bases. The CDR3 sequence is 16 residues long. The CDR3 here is CASSFGSQPGTYGYTF. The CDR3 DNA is TGTGCCAGCAGTTTTGGCAGCCAACCGGGTACCTATGGCTACACCTTC.

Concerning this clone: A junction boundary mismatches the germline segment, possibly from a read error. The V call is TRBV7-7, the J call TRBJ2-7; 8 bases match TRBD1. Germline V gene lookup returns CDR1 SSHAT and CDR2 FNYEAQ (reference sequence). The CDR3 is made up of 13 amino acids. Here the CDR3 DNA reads TGTGCTAGCAGCATAGGACAGGGCTACGAGCAGTACTTC. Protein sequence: CASSIGQGYEQYF.

The CDR3 is CASSLFVGQLTYGYTF. The CDR3 bases are TGTGCCAGCAGTTTATTCGTTGGGCAGCTAACTTATGGCTACACCTTC. This chain links TRBV28 with TRBJ1-2; D remains ambiguous. Between the trimmed V and J ends, which lost 1 base and 5 bases, there was a span of 17 bases. This CDR3 is built from 16 residues. The germline gives CDR1 MDHEN, CDR2 SYDVKM.

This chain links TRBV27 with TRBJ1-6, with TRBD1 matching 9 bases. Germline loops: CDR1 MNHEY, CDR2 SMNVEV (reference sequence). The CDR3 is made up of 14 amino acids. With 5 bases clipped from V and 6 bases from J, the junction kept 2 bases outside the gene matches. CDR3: CASSPDRGNSPLHF. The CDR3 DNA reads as TGTGCCAGCAGTCCGGACAGGGGTAATTCACCCCTCCACTTT.

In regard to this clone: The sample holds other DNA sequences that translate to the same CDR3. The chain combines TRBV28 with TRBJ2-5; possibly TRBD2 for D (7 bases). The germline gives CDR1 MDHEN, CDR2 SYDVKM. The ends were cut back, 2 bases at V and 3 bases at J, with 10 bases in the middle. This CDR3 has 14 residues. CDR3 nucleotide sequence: TGTGCCAGCAGTTTAAGGGGGGGGGAAGAGACCCAGTACTTC. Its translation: CASSLRGGEETQYF.

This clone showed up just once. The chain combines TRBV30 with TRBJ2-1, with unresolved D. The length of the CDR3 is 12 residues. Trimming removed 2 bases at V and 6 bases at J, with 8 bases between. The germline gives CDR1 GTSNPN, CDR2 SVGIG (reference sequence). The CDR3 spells CAWSTDRNEQFF. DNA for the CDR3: TGTGCCTGGAGTACGGACCGCAATGAGCAGTTCTTC.

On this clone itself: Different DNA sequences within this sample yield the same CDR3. CDR3 bases: TGTGCCAGCAGCCCGTCCGGGGCCTACGAGCAGTACTTC. Protein: CASSPSGAYEQYF. The chain has TRBV5-6 and TRBJ2-7; TRBD2 is a possible D gene (5 bases). Trimming shortened V by 4 bases and J by 2 bases, and 10 bases separated the two germline ends. The CDR3 loop spans 13 amino acids. Germline values: CDR1 SGHDT, CDR2 YYEEEE.

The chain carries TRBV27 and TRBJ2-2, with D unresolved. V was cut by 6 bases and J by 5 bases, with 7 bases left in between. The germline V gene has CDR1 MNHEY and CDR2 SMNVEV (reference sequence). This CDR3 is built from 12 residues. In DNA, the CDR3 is TGTGCCAGCAGCGTAGGAACCGGGGAGCTGTTTTTT. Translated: CASSVGTGELFF.

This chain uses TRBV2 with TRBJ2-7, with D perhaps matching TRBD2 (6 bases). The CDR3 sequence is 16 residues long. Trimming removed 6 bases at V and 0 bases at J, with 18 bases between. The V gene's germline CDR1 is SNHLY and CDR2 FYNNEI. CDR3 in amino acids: CASSELPGLNSYEQYF. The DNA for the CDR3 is TGTGCCAGCAGCGAACTCCCGGGACTTAACTCCTACGAGCAGTACTTC.

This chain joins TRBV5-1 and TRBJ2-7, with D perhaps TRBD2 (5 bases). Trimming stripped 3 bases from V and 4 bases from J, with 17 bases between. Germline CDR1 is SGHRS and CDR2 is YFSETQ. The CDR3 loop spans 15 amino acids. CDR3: CASSSYSRGQYEQYF. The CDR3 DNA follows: TGCGCCAGCAGCTCATATTCCCGGGGTCAATACGAGCAGTACTTC.

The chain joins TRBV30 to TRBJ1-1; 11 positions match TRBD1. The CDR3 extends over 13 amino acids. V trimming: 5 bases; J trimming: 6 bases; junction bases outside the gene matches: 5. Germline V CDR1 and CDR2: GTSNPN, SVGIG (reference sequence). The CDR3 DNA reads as TGTGCCTGGGGGACAGGGGGAGGGTCTGAAGCTTTCTTT. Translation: CAWGTGGGSEAFF.

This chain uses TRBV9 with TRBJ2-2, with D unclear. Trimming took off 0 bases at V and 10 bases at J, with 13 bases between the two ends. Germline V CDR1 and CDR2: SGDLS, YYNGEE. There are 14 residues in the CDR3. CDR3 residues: CASSVVSTPAELFF. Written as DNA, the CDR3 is TGTGCCAGCAGCGTAGTTAGCACACCCGCGGAGCTGTTTTTT.

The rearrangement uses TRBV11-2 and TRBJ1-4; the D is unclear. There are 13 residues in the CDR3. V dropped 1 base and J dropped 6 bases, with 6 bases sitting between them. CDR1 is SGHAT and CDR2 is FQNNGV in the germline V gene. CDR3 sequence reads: CASSLGGDEKLFF. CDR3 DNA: TGTGCCAGCAGCTTAGGGGGAGATGAAAAACTGTTTTTT.

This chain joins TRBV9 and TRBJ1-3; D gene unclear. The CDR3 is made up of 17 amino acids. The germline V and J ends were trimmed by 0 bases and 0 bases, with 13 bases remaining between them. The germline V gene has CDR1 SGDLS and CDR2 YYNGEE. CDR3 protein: CASSVAGSTISGNTIYF. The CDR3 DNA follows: TGTGCCAGCAGCGTAGCCGGCAGTACTATCTCTGGAAACACCATATATTTT.

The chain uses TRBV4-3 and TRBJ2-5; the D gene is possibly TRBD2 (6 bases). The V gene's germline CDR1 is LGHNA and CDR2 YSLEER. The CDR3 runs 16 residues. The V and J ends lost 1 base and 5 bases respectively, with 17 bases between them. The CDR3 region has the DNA TGCGCCAGCAGCCAAGTCGGAGGGGACGTTAGGGAGACCCAGTACTTC. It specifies CASSQVGGDVRETQYF.

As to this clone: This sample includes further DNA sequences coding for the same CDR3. CDR3 DNA: TGTGCCAGCAGTTTCCGCGGAGATACGCAGTATTTT. Translating gives CASSFRGDTQYF. The V and J genes are TRBV6-5 and TRBJ2-3; the D is unclear. The CDR3 covers 12 residues. Trimming removed 4 bases from V and 5 bases from J, with 7 bases in between. Germline-derived CDR1 and CDR2 are MNHEY and SVGAGI.

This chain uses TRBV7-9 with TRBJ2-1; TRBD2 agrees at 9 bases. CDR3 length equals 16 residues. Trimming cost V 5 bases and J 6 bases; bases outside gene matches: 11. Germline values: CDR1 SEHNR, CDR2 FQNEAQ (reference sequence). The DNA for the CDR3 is TGTGCCAGCAGCCCCGTAACTAGCGGGTCCGGCAATGAGCAGTTCTTC. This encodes CASSPVTSGSGNEQFF.

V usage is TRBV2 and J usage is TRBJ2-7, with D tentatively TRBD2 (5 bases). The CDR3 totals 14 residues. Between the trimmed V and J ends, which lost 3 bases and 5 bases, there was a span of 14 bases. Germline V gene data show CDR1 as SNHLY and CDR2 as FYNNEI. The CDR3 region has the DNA TGTGCCAGCAGTGATGCGGGCCGGTTGCACGAGCAGTACTTC. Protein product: CASSDAGRLHEQYF.

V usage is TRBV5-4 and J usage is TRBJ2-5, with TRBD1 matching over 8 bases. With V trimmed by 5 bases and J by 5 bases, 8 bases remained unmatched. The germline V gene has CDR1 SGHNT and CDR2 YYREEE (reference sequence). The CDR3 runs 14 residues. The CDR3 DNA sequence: TGTGCCAGCAGAGACAGGGGTTCTCTGGAGACCCAGTACTTC. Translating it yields CASRDRGSLETQYF.

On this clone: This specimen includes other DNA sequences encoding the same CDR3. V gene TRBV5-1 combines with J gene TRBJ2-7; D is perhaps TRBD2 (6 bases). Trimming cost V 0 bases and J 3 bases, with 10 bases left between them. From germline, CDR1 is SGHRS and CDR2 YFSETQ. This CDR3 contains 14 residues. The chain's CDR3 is CASSLGQGGYEQYF. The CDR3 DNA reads TGCGCCAGCAGCTTGGGTCAGGGAGGCTACGAGCAGTACTTC.